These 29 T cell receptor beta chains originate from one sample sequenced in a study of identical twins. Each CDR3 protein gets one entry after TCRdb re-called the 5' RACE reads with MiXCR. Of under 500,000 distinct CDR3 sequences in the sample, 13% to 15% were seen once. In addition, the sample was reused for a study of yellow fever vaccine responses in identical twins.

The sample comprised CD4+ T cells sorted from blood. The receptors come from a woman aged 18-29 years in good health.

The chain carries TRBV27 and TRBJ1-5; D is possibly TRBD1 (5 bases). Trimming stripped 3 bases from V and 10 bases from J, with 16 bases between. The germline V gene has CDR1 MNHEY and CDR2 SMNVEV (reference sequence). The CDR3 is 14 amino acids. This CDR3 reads CASSLQEGKGPQHF. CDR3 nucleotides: TGTGCCAGCAGTTTGCAGGAGGGGAAGGGTCCCCAGCATTTT.

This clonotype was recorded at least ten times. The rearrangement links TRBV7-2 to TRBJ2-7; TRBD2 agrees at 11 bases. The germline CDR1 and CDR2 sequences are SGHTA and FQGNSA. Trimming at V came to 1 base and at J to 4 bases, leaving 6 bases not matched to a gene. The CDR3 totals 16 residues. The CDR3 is CASSLVAGGPVYEQYF. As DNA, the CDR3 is TGTGCCAGCAGCTTAGTAGCGGGAGGGCCGGTTTACGAGCAGTACTTC.

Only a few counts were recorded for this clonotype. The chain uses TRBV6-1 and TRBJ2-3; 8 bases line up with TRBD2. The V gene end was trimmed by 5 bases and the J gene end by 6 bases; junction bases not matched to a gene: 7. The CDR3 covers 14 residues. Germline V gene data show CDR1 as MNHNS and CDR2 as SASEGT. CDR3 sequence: CASSPRGAGDTQYF. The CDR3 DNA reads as TGTGCCAGCAGTCCGCGGGGGGCGGGCGATACGCAGTATTTT.

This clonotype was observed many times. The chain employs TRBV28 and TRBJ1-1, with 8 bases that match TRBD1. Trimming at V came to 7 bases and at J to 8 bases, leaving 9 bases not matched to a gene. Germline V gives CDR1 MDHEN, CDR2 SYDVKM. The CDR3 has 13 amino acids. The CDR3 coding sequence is TGTGCCAGCAAACCCCAGAGGACAGGGGAAGCTTTCTTT. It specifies CASKPQRTGEAFF.

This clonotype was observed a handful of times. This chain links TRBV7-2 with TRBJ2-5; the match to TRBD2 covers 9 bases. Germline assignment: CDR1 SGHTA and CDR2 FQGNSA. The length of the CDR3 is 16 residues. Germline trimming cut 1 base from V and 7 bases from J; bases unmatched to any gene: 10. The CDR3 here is CASSLEGSGRRVTQYF. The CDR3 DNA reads TGTGCCAGCAGCTTAGAGGGTAGCGGGAGACGGGTGACCCAGTACTTC.

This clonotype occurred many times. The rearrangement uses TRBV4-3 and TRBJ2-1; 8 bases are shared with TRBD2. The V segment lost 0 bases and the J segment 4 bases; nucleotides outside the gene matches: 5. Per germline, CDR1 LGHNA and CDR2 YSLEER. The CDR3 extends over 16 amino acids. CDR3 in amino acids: CASSQEGTSGYNEQFF. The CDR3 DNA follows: TGCGCCAGCAGCCAAGAAGGAACTAGCGGTTACAATGAGCAGTTCTTC.

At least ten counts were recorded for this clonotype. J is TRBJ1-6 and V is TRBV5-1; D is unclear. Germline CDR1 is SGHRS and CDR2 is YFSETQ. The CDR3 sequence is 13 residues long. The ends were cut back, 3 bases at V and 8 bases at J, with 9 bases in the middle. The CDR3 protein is CASSSSVDSPLHF. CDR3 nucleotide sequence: TGCGCCAGCAGCTCATCGGTCGATTCACCCCTCCACTTT.

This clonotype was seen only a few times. The CDR3 sequence: CASSSTSGNSYNEQFF. The DNA for the CDR3 is TGTGCCAGCAGTTCAACCAGCGGGAACTCCTACAATGAGCAGTTCTTC. This chain uses TRBV28 with TRBJ2-1; TRBD2 matches 7 bases. The germline V gene has CDR1 MDHEN and CDR2 SYDVKM. The CDR3 totals 16 residues. Unmatched junction bases numbered 6, after V lost 4 bases and J lost 0 bases.

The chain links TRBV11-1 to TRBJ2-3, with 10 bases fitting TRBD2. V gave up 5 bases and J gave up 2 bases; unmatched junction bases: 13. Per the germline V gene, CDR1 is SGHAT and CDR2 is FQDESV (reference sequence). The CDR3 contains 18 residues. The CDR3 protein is CASSGPSGGASPTDTQYF. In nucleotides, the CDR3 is TGTGCCAGCAGCGGTCCTAGCGGGGGCGCCTCCCCCACAGATACGCAGTATTTT.

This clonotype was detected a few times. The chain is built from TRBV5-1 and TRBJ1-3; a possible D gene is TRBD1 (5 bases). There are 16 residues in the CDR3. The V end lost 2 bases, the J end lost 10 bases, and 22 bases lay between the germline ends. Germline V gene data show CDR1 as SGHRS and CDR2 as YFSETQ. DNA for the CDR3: TGCGCCAGCAGCTTCGTCTCAGGGAGTTCTCCGGGAACCATATATTTT. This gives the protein CASSFVSGSSPGTIYF.

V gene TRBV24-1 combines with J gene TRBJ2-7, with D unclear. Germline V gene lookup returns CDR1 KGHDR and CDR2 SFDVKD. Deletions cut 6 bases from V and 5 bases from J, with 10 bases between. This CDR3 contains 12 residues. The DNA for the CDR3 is TGTGCCACCAGTAGCGCAGGCCACGAGCAGTACTTC. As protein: CATSSAGHEQYF.

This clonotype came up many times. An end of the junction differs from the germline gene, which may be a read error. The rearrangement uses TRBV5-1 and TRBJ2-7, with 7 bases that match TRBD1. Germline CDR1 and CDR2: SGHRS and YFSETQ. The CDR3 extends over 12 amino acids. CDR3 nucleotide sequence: TGTGCCAGCAGCCGGGACAGTTACGAGCAGTACTTC. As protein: CASSRDSYEQYF.

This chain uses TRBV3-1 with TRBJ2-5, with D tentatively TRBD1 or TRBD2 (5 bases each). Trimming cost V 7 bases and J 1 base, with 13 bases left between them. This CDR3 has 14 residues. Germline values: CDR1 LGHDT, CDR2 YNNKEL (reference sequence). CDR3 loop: CASTPFGGQETQYF. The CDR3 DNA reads TGTGCCAGCACTCCCTTTGGGGGCCAAGAGACCCAGTACTTC.

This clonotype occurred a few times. CDR3 nucleotides: TGTGCCAGCAGCCCCCACGCGGGGGGTAATGGTGAGCAGTTCTTC. This gives the protein CASSPHAGGNGEQFF. This chain joins TRBV7-3 and TRBJ2-1; 8 nucleotides match TRBD2. V shed 5 bases and J 9 bases; nucleotides not matched to a gene: 12. This CDR3 contains 15 residues. Germline-derived CDR1 and CDR2 are SGHTA and FQGTGA.

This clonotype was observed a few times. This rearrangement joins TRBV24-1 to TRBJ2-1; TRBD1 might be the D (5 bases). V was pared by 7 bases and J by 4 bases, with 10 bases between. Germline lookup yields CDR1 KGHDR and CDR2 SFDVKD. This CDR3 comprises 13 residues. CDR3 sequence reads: CATSLDSYNEQFF. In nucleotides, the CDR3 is TGTGCCACCAGCCTCGACAGTTACAATGAGCAGTTCTTC.

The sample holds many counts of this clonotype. CDR3 in amino acids: CAISLEGGNQPQHF. In DNA form, the CDR3 reads TGTGCCATCAGTCTGGAGGGGGGCAATCAGCCCCAGCATTTT. V and J are TRBV10-3 and TRBJ1-5; a possible D gene is TRBD1 (6 bases). The V end lost 5 bases, the J end lost 2 bases, and 10 bases lay between the germline ends. The germline gives CDR1 ENHRY, CDR2 SYGVKD. This CDR3 region has 14 residues.

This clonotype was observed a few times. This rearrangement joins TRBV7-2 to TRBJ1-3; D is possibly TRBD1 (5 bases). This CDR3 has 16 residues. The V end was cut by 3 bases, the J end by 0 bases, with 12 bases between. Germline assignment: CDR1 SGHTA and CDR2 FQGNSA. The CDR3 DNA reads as TGTGCCAGCAGCTTTAGGGGCGGCGTCTCTGGAAACACCATATATTTT. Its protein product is CASSFRGGVSGNTIYF.

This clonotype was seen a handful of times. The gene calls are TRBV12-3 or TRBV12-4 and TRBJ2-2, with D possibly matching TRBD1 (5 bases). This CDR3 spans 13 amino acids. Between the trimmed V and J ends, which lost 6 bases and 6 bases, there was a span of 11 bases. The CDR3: CASRIQDAGELFF. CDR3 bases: TGTGCCAGCAGAATACAGGACGCCGGGGAGCTGTTTTTT.

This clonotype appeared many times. CDR3 sequence reads: CASSVQGLGTDTQYF. CDR3 coding DNA: TGTGCCAGCAGCGTACAGGGACTCGGCACAGATACGCAGTATTTT. The chain has TRBV9 and TRBJ2-3, with a possible D match to TRBD2 (6 bases). Germline CDR1 reads SGDLS; CDR2 reads YYNGEE. This CDR3 has 15 residues. Trimming removed 1 base at V and 1 base at J, with 10 bases between.

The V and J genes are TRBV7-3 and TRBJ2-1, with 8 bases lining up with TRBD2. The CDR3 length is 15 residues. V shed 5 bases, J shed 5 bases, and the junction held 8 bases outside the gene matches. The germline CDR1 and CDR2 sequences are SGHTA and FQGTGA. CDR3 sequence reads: CASSPQAGVHNEQFF. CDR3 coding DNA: TGTGCCAGCAGCCCTCAAGCGGGGGTCCACAATGAGCAGTTCTTC.

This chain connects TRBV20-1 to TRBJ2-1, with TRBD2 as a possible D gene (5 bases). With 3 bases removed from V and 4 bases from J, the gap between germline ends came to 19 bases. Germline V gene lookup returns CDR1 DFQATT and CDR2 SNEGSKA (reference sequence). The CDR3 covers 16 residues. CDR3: CSARAWASRWYNEQFF. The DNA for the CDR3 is TGCAGTGCTAGGGCGTGGGCTAGCCGGTGGTACAATGAGCAGTTCTTC.

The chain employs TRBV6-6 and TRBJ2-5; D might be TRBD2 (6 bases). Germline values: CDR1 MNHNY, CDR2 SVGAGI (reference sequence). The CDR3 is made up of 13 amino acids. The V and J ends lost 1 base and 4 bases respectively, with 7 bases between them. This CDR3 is CASSYYGGETQYF. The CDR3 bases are TGTGCCAGCAGTTACTACGGGGGAGAGACCCAGTACTTC.

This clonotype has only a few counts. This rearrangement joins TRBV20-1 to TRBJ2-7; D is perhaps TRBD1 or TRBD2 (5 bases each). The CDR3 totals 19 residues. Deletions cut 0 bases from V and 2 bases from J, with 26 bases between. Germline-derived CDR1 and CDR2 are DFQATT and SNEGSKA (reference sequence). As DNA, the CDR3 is TGCAGTGCTAGAGATCCCCAGGGAGTTCTGGGGAACTTCGCCTACGAGCAGTACTTC. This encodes CSARDPQGVLGNFAYEQYF.

CDR3 loop: CASRVEGYTQYF. CDR3 nucleotides: TGCGCCAGCAGAGTGGAGGGCTATACGCAGTATTTT. This chain uses TRBV5-1 with TRBJ2-3, with D maybe TRBD2 (6 bases). Germline V gives CDR1 SGHRS, CDR2 YFSETQ. This CDR3 has 12 amino acids. The germline V and J ends were trimmed by 5 bases and 7 bases, with 11 bases remaining between them.

The CDR3 nucleotides are TGTGCCACCAGTGACCCTTCCCCGGGACTAGCGGGGGCCTGGGGGGGGACCCAGTACTTC. As protein: CATSDPSPGLAGAWGGTQYF. This chain connects TRBV24-1 to TRBJ2-5, with TRBD2 matching 14 bases. The CDR3 is 20 residues long. Germline CDR1 reads KGHDR; CDR2 reads SFDVKD. V was pared by 4 bases and J by 7 bases, with 19 bases of the junction left unmatched.

Written as DNA, the CDR3 is TGCAGTGCTACCTTCGGTCGTGCGGGGGTTGGAAATGAGCAGTTCTTC. Its protein is CSATFGRAGVGNEQFF. The chain is built from TRBV20-1 and TRBJ2-1; 7 bases are shared with TRBD2. This CDR3 is built from 16 residues. The germline CDR1 and CDR2 sequences are DFQATT and SNEGSKA (reference sequence). The junction had 16 bases not matched to a gene; V was cut back by 4 bases and J by 7 bases.

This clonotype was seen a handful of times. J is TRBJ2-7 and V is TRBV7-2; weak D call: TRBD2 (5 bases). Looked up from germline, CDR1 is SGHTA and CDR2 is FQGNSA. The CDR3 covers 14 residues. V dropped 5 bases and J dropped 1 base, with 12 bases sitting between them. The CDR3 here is CASSVDYRSYEQYF. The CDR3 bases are TGTGCCAGCAGCGTCGACTATCGGTCCTACGAGCAGTACTTC.

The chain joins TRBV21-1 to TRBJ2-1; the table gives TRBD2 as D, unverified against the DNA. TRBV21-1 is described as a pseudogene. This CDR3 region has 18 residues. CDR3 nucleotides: TGTGCCAGCAGCACAGGACTAGCGGGGGGGAGCTCCTACAATGAGCAGTTCTTC. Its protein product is CASSTGLAGGSSYNEQFF.

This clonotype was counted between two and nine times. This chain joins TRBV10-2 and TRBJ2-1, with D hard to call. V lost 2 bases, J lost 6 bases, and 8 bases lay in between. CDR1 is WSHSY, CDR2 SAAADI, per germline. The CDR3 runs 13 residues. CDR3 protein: CASSERVSNEQFF. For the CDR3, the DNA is TGCGCCAGCAGTGAGCGGGTCAGCAATGAGCAGTTCTTC.